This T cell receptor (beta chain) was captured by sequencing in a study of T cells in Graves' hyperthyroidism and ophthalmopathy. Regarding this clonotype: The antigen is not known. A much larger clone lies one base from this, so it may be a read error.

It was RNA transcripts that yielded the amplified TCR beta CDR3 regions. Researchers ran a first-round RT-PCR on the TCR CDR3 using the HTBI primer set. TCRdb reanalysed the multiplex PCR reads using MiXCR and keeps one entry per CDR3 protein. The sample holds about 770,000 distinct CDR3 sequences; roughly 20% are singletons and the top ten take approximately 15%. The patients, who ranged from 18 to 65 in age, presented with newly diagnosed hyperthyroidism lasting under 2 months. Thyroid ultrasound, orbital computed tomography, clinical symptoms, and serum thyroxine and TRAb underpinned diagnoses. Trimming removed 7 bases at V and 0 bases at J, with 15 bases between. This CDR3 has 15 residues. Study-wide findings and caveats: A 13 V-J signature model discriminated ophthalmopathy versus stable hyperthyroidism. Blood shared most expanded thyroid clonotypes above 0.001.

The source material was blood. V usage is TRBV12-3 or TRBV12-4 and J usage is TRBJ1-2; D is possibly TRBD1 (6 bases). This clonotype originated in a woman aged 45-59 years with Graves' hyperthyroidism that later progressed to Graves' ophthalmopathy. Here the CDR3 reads CASIPTGTANYGYTF. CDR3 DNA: TGTGCCAGCATCCCGACAGGTACTGCTAACTATGGCTACACCTTC.